This T cell receptor (beta chain) was captured by sequencing in a study of beta chain features in type 1 diabetes. Every bit of the isolated RNA underwent reverse transcription, so sequencing read expressed TCRB transcripts. Profiled with immunoSEQ multiplex PCR; TCRdb holds only in-frame clones, not every one. The sample carries 200,000 to 300,000 clones, 25% to 30% recorded once. This clone was seen more than once but under ten times. Its antigen is undetermined. Study outcomes and limitations: PCR, the amplification step, might favor shorter templates, equally in patients and controls. A pattern of fewer insertions and more deletions at VDJ junctions was seen in type 1 diabetes patients. Sampled from patients, naive, central memory and Treg TCRB repertoires appeared more similar than those sampled from healthy donors.

V lost 3 bases to trimming and J lost 10 bases, with 10 bases between them. Germline V gene data show CDR1 as SQVTM and CDR2 as ANQGSEA. This CDR3 is 11 amino acids long. Averaging about 116 mL, one heparinised blood draw came from each individual donor. The clonotype comes from a man younger than 40 in good health. The chain links TRBV29-1 to TRBJ2-1; D may be TRBD1 or TRBD2 (6 bases each). Sequencing was done on a sample of central memory CD4+ T cells from blood. The chain's CDR3 is CSVERRGEQFF. CDR3 in DNA: TGCAGCGTTGAGCGGAGGGGGGAGCAGTTCTTC.